The 13 T cell receptor beta chains below were found in one sample sequenced in a study of T cell repertoires in cytomegalovirus infection. Each CDR3 protein gets one entry after TCRdb re-called the reads with MiXCR. The sample yields under 850,000 distinct CDR3 sequences, roughly 36% seen once. Their antigens are not known. Here the sequenced sample was cultured PBMCs, taken from culture after CMV antigen stimulation. The origin of the receptors is a human donor in good health (CMV status not recorded). Some clones in this sample may be carry-over from other donors' samples.

This clonotype has a handful of counts. The chain combines TRBV2 with TRBJ2-7, with 8 positions matching TRBD2. The trim removed 6 bases at V and 4 bases at J, leaving 5 bases unmatched. The CDR3 contains 13 residues. The germline V gene encodes CDR1 SNHLY and CDR2 FYNNEI. The CDR3 region is CASRTIAGYEQYF. The CDR3 DNA is TGTGCCAGCAGAACTATAGCGGGATACGAGCAGTACTTC.

This clonotype occurred a few times. The rearrangement joins TRBV7-9 to TRBJ1-6; 8 bases match TRBD1. Trimming at V came to 5 bases and at J to 5 bases, leaving 5 bases not matched to a gene. Germline V lookup: CDR1 SEHNR, CDR2 FQNEAQ (reference sequence). The CDR3 is made up of 15 amino acids. CDR3 in DNA: TGTGCCAGCAGCCGGGACAGGAGAAATAATTCACCCCTCCACTTT. Translating it yields CASSRDRRNNSPLHF.

This clonotype has a count of ten or more. The rearrangement uses TRBV7-2 and TRBJ2-3, with 10 positions matching TRBD1. This CDR3 is built from 19 residues. The germline gives CDR1 SGHTA, CDR2 FQGNSA. V was pared by 0 bases and J by 2 bases, with 11 bases of the junction left unmatched. The CDR3 nucleotides read TGTGCCAGCAGCTTAGCGAGGGGGAGACAGGGGGCTTCCACAGATACGCAGTATTTT. This codes for CASSLARGRQGASTDTQYF.

The V and J genes are TRBV18 and TRBJ2-1; TRBD2 aligns across 7 bases. The V segment lost 5 bases and the J segment 0 bases; nucleotides outside the gene matches: 7. Germline CDR1 KGHSH, CDR2 LQKENI. This CDR3 region has 16 residues. The CDR3 reads CASSSIPGGSYNEQFF. In DNA form, the CDR3 reads TGTGCCAGCTCATCCATCCCGGGGGGCTCCTACAATGAGCAGTTCTTC.

The sample holds a few counts of this clonotype. J is TRBJ2-1 and V is TRBV12-3 or TRBV12-4, with D unclear. Trimming cost V 5 bases and J 7 bases, with 12 bases left between them. The CDR3 covers 13 residues. The CDR3 loop is CASSLIRVNEQFF. CDR3 nucleotides: TGTGCCAGCAGTCTCATTAGGGTTAATGAGCAGTTCTTC.

This sequence joins TRBV5-4 and TRBJ2-3, with D perhaps matching TRBD1 or TRBD2 (7 bases each). V was clipped by 4 bases and J by 0 bases, with 15 bases between them. The CDR3 spans 16 residues. Germline-derived CDR1 and CDR2 are SGHNT and YYREEE (reference sequence). CDR3 protein: CASSRGRGQSTDTQYF. Written as DNA, the CDR3 is TGTGCCAGCAGCCGGGGGAGGGGGCAGAGCACAGATACGCAGTATTTT.

This clonotype was recorded at least ten times. J is TRBJ2-3 and V is TRBV28, with D possibly being TRBD1 (5 bases). The CDR3 loop spans 15 amino acids. Germline lookup yields CDR1 MDHEN and CDR2 SYDVKM. Trimming left V 1 base short and J 4 bases short, with 12 bases between. CDR3 amino acids: CASSLSQGVSDTQYF. For the CDR3, the DNA is TGTGCCAGCAGTTTATCGCAGGGTGTATCAGATACGCAGTATTTT.

A word on this clonotype: Mismatch with germline at one junction end may stem from a read error. The V and J genes are TRBV4-1 and TRBJ1-6; D is possibly TRBD1 (5 bases). Germline-derived CDR1 and CDR2 are MGHRA and YSYEKL. The length of the CDR3 is 17 residues. This chain's CDR3 is CASSQVTASSGNSPLHF. CDR3 nucleotides: TGTGCCAGCAGCCAAGTGACAGCCTCTTCGGGGAATTCACCCCTCCACTTT.

The chain employs TRBV15 and TRBJ2-5; D gene uncertain. Germline V CDR1 and CDR2: LNHNV, YYDKDF (reference sequence). CDR3 length: 13 residues. The V end lost 0 bases, the J end lost 3 bases, and 5 bases lay between the germline ends. The CDR3 coding sequence is TGTGCCACCAGCAGAGATACAGAAGAGACCCAGTACTTC. Its protein product is CATSRDTEETQYF.

This clonotype was recorded many times. This chain uses TRBV12-3 or TRBV12-4 with TRBJ2-7; D is undetermined. Trimming pared 4 bases from V and 2 bases from J, leaving 6 bases between. This CDR3 has 12 amino acids. CDR3 loop: CASSYFTYEQYF. In DNA, the CDR3 is TGTGCCAGCAGTTACTTTACCTACGAGCAGTACTTC.

The chain recombines TRBV12-3 or TRBV12-4 with TRBJ1-1; D is unresolved. The CDR3 is made up of 13 amino acids. Trimming stripped 3 bases from V and 3 bases from J, with 8 bases between. The CDR3 loop is CASSFPGYTEAFF. For the CDR3, the DNA is TGTGCCAGCAGTTTCCCTGGGTACACTGAAGCTTTCTTT.

The chain joins TRBV12-3 or TRBV12-4 to TRBJ2-1, with 11 bases fitting TRBD2. The CDR3 has 15 residues. Unmatched junction bases numbered 5, after V lost 6 bases and J lost 4 bases. CDR3 in amino acids: CASRPGLAVYNEQFF. Written as DNA, the CDR3 is TGTGCCAGCAGGCCGGGACTAGCGGTTTACAATGAGCAGTTCTTC.

The chain links TRBV2 to TRBJ2-7; D is unresolved. The CDR3 has 11 residues. V was clipped by 7 bases and J by 2 bases, with 6 bases between them. Germline V CDR1 and CDR2: SNHLY, FYNNEI. The CDR3 loop is CASTPAYEQYF. CDR3 nucleotide sequence: TGTGCCAGCACCCCGGCCTACGAGCAGTACTTC.